This T cell receptor (beta chain) was recorded in a study of blood T cell repertoires in COVID-19. Overall study context: Researchers got acute and convalescent COVID-19 samples from the United States, Italy and Spain. From T cells, B-cell-depleted T cells, or PBMCs came the material, which was cDNA or gDNA.

As originally analysed: Nucleated cell counts were estimated from reference gene primer amplification. Only in-frame clones appear in the TCRdb table, and some are missing; sequencing was by immunoSEQ multiplex PCR. The V and J calls and clone size were taken over from that table, and D and trimming were inferred from the DNA. The repertoire has roughly 69,000 clones, around 76% of them found once; the top ten carry roughly 5.4%. CDR1 is SGHTA and CDR2 is FQGTGA in the germline V gene. V was clipped by 5 bases and J by 0 bases; unmatched bases: 15. The CDR3 has 19 amino acids. This TCR was sampled from a human donor in a cohort sampled during active COVID-19. The chain uses TRBV7-3 and TRBJ1-1; 10 positions agree with TRBD1. Input material: peripheral blood. The CDR3 DNA sequence: TGTGCCAGCAGCCCAGACTTCCCGACAGGGGGCGGAATGAACACTGAAGCTTTCTTT. Translating gives CASSPDFPTGGGMNTEAFF.